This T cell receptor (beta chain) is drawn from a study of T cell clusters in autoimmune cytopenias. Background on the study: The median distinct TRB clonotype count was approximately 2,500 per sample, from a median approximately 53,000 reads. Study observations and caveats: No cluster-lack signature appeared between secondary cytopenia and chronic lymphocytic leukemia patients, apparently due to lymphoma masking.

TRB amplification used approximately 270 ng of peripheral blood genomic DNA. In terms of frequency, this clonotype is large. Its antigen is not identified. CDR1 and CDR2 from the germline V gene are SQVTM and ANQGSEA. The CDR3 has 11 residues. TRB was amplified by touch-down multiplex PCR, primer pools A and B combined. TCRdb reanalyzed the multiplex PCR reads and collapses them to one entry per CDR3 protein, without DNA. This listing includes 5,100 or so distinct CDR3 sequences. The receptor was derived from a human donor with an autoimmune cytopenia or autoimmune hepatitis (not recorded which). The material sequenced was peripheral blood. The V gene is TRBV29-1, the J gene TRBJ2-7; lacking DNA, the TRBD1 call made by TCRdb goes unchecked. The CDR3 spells CSAGQGYEQYF.